This T cell receptor (beta chain) was captured in a study of shared clonotypes between healthy human individuals. Each subset's genomic DNA was shared equally among a number of immunoSEQ plates. Produced via immunoSEQ multiplex PCR; TCRdb's table is partial and in-frame only. The sample has 1,100,000 or so clones; around three quarters are singletons. Division of CD4+ cells produced a CD45RA+ naive subset and a CD45RA-negative memory subset. With 3 bases removed from V and 3 bases from J, the gap between germline ends came to 9 bases. CDR1 and CDR2 from the germline V gene are MDHEN and SYDVKM. The CDR3 runs 14 residues.

V usage is TRBV28 and J usage is TRBJ2-1; D call uncertain. The TCR sequence derives from a man aged 18 to 30 in good health. Some clones in this sample may be carry-over from other donors' samples. Material: memory CD4+ T cells from PBMCs. The subset is: CD45RA-negative fraction. CDR3 amino acids: CASSLVGLYNEQFF. The CDR3 nucleotides read TGTGCCAGCAGTTTGGTAGGGCTCTACAATGAGCAGTTCTTC.